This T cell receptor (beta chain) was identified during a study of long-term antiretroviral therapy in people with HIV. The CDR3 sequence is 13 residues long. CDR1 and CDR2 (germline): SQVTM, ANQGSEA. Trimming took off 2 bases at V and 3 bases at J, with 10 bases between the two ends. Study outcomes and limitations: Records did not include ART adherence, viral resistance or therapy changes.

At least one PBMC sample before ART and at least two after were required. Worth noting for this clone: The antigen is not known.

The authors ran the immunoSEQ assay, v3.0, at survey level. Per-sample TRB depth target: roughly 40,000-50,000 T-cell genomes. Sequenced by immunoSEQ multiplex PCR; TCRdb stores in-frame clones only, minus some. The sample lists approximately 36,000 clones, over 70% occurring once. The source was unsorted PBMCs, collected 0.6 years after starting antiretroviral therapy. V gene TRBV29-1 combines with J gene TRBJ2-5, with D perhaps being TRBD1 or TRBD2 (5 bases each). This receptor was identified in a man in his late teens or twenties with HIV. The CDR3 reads CSVEPGPEETQYF. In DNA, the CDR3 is TGCAGCGTTGAACCGGGACCAGAAGAGACCCAGTACTTC.